This is a list of T cell receptor beta chains from one sample in a study of long-term antiretroviral therapy in people with HIV. Sequenced by immunoSEQ multiplex PCR; TCRdb stores in-frame clones only, minus some. The data contain tens of thousands of clones, approximately 79% of them singletons. The source material was unsorted PBMCs, sampled 0.8 years after starting antiretroviral therapy. These receptors originate from a woman under 30 with HIV. Both conserved end residues are part of each CDR3. D genes are given only for firm matches. Rows give clone size only sometimes, using once, few, many, or a class for an expanded clone.

size	length	D	V	J	DNA	CDR3
.	15	.	TRBV5-5	TRBJ1-5	TGTGCCAGCAGCTTTGCGCAGGTAGTGAATCAGCCCCAGCATTTT	CASSFAQVVNQPQHF
.	13	TRBD2	TRBV25-1	TRBJ2-7	TGTGCCAGCAGTCCTAGCGGCTCCTACGAGCAGTACTTC	CASSPSGSYEQYF
few	15	.	TRBV4-1	TRBJ2-2	TGCGCCAGCAGCCAAGAGTTGCTGGGTACCGGGGAGCTGTTTTTT	CASSQELLGTGELFF
.	15	TRBD2	TRBV5-1	TRBJ2-1	TGCGCCAGCAGCCCGACTAGCGGGAGAAGCGATGAGCAGTTCTTC	CASSPTSGRSDEQFF
.	15	.	TRBV5-1	TRBJ2-5	TGCGCCAGCAGCTTACAGGACACCCAGCGGGAGACCCAGTACTTC	CASSLQDTQRETQYF
once	17	TRBD2	TRBV19	TRBJ2-1	TGTGCCAGCCTACGGACAGATAGCGGGAGGCCCCTCAATGAGCAGTTCTTC	CASLRTDSGRPLNEQFF
.	16	.	TRBV5-1	TRBJ1-6	TGCGCCAGCAGCCCGACAAGGAGCTCCTATAATTCACCCCTCCACTTT	CASSPTRSSYNSPLHF
.	14	.	TRBV19	TRBJ2-5	TGTGCCAGTAGTATAAGGGGTTACCAAGAGACCCAGTACTTC	CASSIRGYQETQYF
.	12	.	TRBV6-5	TRBJ1-5	TGTGCCAGCAGGGGGCACAATCAGCCCCAGCATTTT	CASRGHNQPQHF
.	15	.	TRBV6-6	TRBJ2-4	TGTGCCAGCAGTTACTGGGAAGGGGCCAAAAACATTCAGTACTTC	CASSYWEGAKNIQYF
.	15	TRBD1	TRBV5-1	TRBJ2-7	TGCGCCAGCAGCCGGGGGACAGGGAGTTCCTACGAGCAGTACTTC	CASSRGTGSSYEQYF
.	16	TRBD1	TRBV28	TRBJ2-1	TGTGCCAGCAGTACAAACAACAGGGGGCCTTACAATGAGCAGTTCTTC	CASSTNNRGPYNEQFF
.	13	.	TRBV21-1	TRBJ2-3	TGTGCCAGCAGCAGGGGGACCACAGATACGCAGTATTTT	CASSRGTTDTQYF
.	12	.	TRBV18	TRBJ1-2	TGTGCCAGCTCACCACTACAGGATGGCTACACCTTC	CASSPLQDGYTF
.	15	TRBD2	TRBV7-9	TRBJ2-7	TGTGCCAGCAGCCCCGGACTAGCGGGAGCGTTGGAGCAGTACTTC	CASSPGLAGALEQYF